The 21 T cell receptor beta chains presented below share a single source sample, sequenced in a study of cytomegalovirus exposure and HLA in healthy donors. Primers included in the PCR were 60 Vbeta and 13 Jbeta primers. The assay was immunoSEQ multiplex PCR, and TCRdb's table has in-frame clones only and misses some. The sample contains over 55,000 clones, just under 80% of which appear only once. The material sequenced was PBMCs. All receptors come from a woman in her twenties or thirties in good health and CMV-seronegative.

This chain connects TRBV6-5 to TRBJ2-2, with D possibly being TRBD1 (5 bases). The CDR3 is made up of 16 amino acids. The ends were cut back, 0 bases at V and 4 bases at J, with 12 bases in the middle. In germline, CDR1 is MNHEY, CDR2 SVGAGI. Here the CDR3 reads CASSYSARAFTGELFF. As DNA, the CDR3 is TGTGCCAGCAGTTACTCGGCCAGGGCGTTCACCGGGGAGCTGTTTTTT.

V is TRBV11-2 and J is TRBJ2-3; a weak D match, TRBD2 (5 bases). The CDR3 loop spans 11 amino acids. Deletions cut 8 bases from V and 8 bases from J, with 11 bases between. Germline CDR1 and CDR2: SGHAT and FQNNGV. DNA for the CDR3: TGTGCCAGCCGGAGCGGTGGTACGCAGTATTTT. Residues: CASRSGGTQYF.

This rearrangement joins TRBV7-2 to TRBJ2-2; no clear D gene. Germline lookup yields CDR1 SGHTA and CDR2 FQGNSA. This CDR3 contains 14 residues. V was trimmed by 1 base and J by 0 bases, leaving 3 bases between them. The CDR3 DNA reads TGTGCCAGCAGCTTAGGAGCGAACACCGGGGAGCTGTTTTTT. This encodes CASSLGANTGELFF.

The chain carries TRBV4-2 and TRBJ1-4; 8 nucleotides match TRBD1. J was trimmed by 5 bases and V by 0 bases; bases with no gene match: 8. The CDR3 length is 17 residues. Looked up from germline, CDR1 is LGHNA and CDR2 is YNFKEQ. This CDR3 reads CASSQEPPGTGNEKLFF. The CDR3 region has the DNA TGTGCCAGCAGCCAAGAGCCCCCCGGGACAGGAAATGAAAAACTGTTTTTT.

This clone was seen only once. The rearrangement uses TRBV7-2 and TRBJ2-3; 11 bases are shared with TRBD2. CDR1 is SGHTA and CDR2 is FQGNSA in the germline V gene. The CDR3 is 17 amino acids. V lost 1 base, J lost 3 bases, and 6 bases stayed unmatched. CDR3 coding DNA: TGTGCCAGCAGCTTAGGGCCTAGCGGGGGGAAGACAGATACGCAGTATTTT. Translation: CASSLGPSGGKTDTQYF.

This clone appeared a few times. The chain combines TRBV21-1 with TRBJ2-3; the D call in the table, TRBD2, was not verified against the DNA. TRBV21-1 is a pseudogene locus. The CDR3 is made up of 13 amino acids. CDR3 bases: TGTGCCAGCAGCAAAGCGCTAGCGGATACGCAGTATTTT. Translating it yields CASSKALADTQYF.

This clone was observed once. V and J are TRBV6-1 and TRBJ1-1, with D maybe TRBD1 (5 bases). The CDR3 spans 15 residues. Germline CDR1 is MNHNS and CDR2 is SASEGT. Trimming shortened V by 5 bases and J by 6 bases, and 19 bases separated the two germline ends. CDR3 nucleotide sequence: TGTGCCAGCAGTCCCATAAGGGGTGGAGACGCTGAAGCTTTCTTT. Protein: CASSPIRGGDAEAFF.

This chain connects TRBV6-1 to TRBJ1-2, with 8 bases lining up with TRBD1. This CDR3 region has 13 residues. The V segment lost 6 bases and the J segment 6 bases; nucleotides outside the gene matches: 6. Germline CDR1 MNHNS, CDR2 SASEGT. DNA of the CDR3: TGTGCCAGCAGACAGGGGGTTTCCAATGGCTACACCTTC. Translated: CASRQGVSNGYTF.

The chain recombines TRBV7-9 with TRBJ2-1; the D is unclear. From germline, CDR1 is SEHNR and CDR2 FQNEAQ (reference sequence). V lost 5 bases and J 13 bases, leaving 24 bases between the germline ends. CDR3 length equals 15 residues. CDR3 in DNA: TGTGCCAGCAGCCCCCTAACGGGTGCGGAGCAGCCTCAGTTCTTC. Translated: CASSPLTGAEQPQFF. The entire variable domain, with the rest obtained from reference TRBV7-9 and TRBJ2-1, is as follows: DTGVSQNPRHKITKRGQNVTFRCDPISEHNRLYWYRQTLGQGPEFLTYFQNEAQLEKSRLLSDRFSAERPKGSFSTLEIQRTEQGDSAMYLCASSPLTGAEQPQFFGPGTRLTVL.

This sequence joins TRBV29-1 and TRBJ1-3; unclear D gene. CDR1 is SQVTM, CDR2 ANQGSEA, per germline. Trimming left V 2 bases short and J 4 bases short, with 9 bases between. The CDR3 covers 13 residues. The CDR3 region has the DNA TGCAGCGTTGAAAGAGGGCCCGGAAACACCATATATTTT. This sequence encodes CSVERGPGNTIYF.

V and J are TRBV12-5 and TRBJ1-6; D possibly corresponds to TRBD1 (6 bases). Germline V CDR1 and CDR2: LGHNT, FRNRAP. The CDR3 loop spans 13 amino acids. V lost 8 bases and J lost 7, with 12 bases in between. CDR3 sequence reads: CASSRTENSPLHF. The CDR3 nucleotides are TGTGCTAGTAGCCGGACAGAGAATTCACCCCTCCACTTT.

This clone was counted only a few times. The chain combines TRBV11-2 with TRBJ1-1; D gene unclear. This CDR3 contains 13 residues. CDR1 is SGHAT and CDR2 is FQNNGV in the germline V gene. Trimming took 2 bases from V and 4 from J, leaving 8 bases between them. CDR3 region: CASSLSSGTEAFF. The CDR3 DNA reads as TGTGCCAGCAGCTTAAGTAGTGGCACTGAAGCTTTCTTT.

A few counts support this clone. V and J are TRBV2 and TRBJ1-5; 8 positions agree with TRBD1. CDR3 size: 14 residues. Germline values: CDR1 SNHLY, CDR2 FYNNEI. Trimming took 4 bases from V and 7 from J; bases not matched to a gene: 6. The CDR3 region is CASSGPGGRQPQHF. CDR3 bases: TGTGCCAGCAGTGGCCCAGGGGGCAGGCAGCCCCAGCATTTT.

This chain connects TRBV5-1 to TRBJ2-5; 7 bases are a match to TRBD1. The CDR3 has 13 residues. Germline V gene lookup returns CDR1 SGHRS and CDR2 YFSETQ. The V and J ends lost 4 bases and 1 base, in that order; junction bases with no gene match: 1. Written as DNA, the CDR3 is TGCGCCAGCAGCGACAGGGTCCAAGAGACCCAGTACTTC. This codes for CASSDRVQETQYF.

The V gene is TRBV7-6, the J gene TRBJ2-2; D is possibly TRBD1 (5 bases). V lost 7 bases, J lost 6 bases, and 15 bases lay in between. Germline lookup yields CDR1 SGHVS and CDR2 FNYEAQ. The CDR3 runs to 14 residues. CDR3 protein: CASTQILGAGELFF. CDR3 sequence (DNA): TGTGCCAGCACCCAAATCCTAGGGGCCGGGGAGCTGTTTTTT.

The rearrangement uses TRBV30 and TRBJ1-2, with D possibly matching TRBD1 (6 bases). Deletions cut 3 bases from V and 2 bases from J, with 10 bases between. This CDR3 region has 13 residues. The germline V gene has CDR1 GTSNPN and CDR2 SVGIG (reference sequence). Here the CDR3 reads CAWSQTGNYGYTF. As DNA, the CDR3 is TGTGCCTGGAGCCAGACAGGCAACTATGGCTACACCTTC.

The rearrangement uses TRBV7-6 and TRBJ2-7; 9 bases align to TRBD1. The CDR3 has 15 amino acids. With V trimmed by 5 bases and J by 6 bases, 11 bases remained unmatched. Looked up from germline, CDR1 is SGHVS and CDR2 is FNYEAQ. Here the CDR3 reads CASSPGTGFDREQYF. In DNA form, the CDR3 reads TGTGCCAGCAGCCCCGGGACAGGGTTCGATCGCGAGCAGTACTTC.

This sequence joins TRBV6-5 and TRBJ1-2, with D unresolved. The V end was cut by 4 bases, the J end by 8 bases, with 14 bases between. The CDR3 runs 13 residues. Germline assignment: CDR1 MNHEY and CDR2 SVGAGI. CDR3 sequence: CASSSPVRAGYTF. CDR3 nucleotide sequence: TGTGCCAGCAGTTCCCCCGTGAGGGCGGGCTACACCTTC.

This rearrangement joins TRBV4-1 to TRBJ2-5; D remains unclear. The CDR3 runs 14 residues. CDR1 is MGHRA, CDR2 YSYEKL, per germline. Trimming left V 0 bases short and J 8 bases short, with 13 bases between. The CDR3 loop reads CASSQDVSPLTQYF. The DNA for the CDR3 is TGCGCCAGCAGCCAAGATGTCTCGCCTCTAACCCAGTACTTC.

In this sample, this clone turned up a few times. This rearrangement joins TRBV10-3 to TRBJ2-3; no clear D. CDR3 length equals 19 residues. CDR1 is ENHRY and CDR2 is SYGVKD in the germline V gene. V was shortened by 4 bases and J by 5 bases, with 28 bases between the two germline ends. The CDR3 DNA is TGTGCCATCAGTGGCGATAGTCTGGAGCCATACCGGGTCGAAGATACGCAGTATTTT. Its protein product is CAISGDSLEPYRVEDTQYF.

V gene TRBV5-4 combines with J gene TRBJ1-1; 8 nucleotides agree with TRBD1. Germline CDR1 SGHNT, CDR2 YYREEE (reference sequence). This CDR3 has 19 amino acids. J gave up 3 bases and V 5 bases, and 21 bases lay outside the gene matches. The CDR3: CASSQQTRTGYMSDTEAFF. CDR3 bases: TGTGCCAGCAGTCAACAGACTAGGACAGGGTATATGTCGGACACTGAAGCTTTCTTT.